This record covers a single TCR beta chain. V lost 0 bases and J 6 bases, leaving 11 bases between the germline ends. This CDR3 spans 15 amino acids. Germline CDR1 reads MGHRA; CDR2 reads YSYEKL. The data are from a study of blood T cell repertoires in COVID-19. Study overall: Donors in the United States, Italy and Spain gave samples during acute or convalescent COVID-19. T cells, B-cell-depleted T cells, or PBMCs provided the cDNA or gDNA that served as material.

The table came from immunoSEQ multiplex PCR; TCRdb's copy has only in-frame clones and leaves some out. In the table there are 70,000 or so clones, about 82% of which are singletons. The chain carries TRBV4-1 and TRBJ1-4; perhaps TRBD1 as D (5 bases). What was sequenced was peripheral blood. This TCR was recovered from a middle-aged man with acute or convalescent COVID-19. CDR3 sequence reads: CASSQDRAPDEKLFF. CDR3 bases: TGCGCCAGCAGCCAAGACAGGGCCCCAGATGAAAAACTGTTTTTT.